Below are 28 T cell receptor beta chains sequenced from a single sample in a study of blood T cells in healthy people across ages. PCR was performed a second time for about 6 to 11 cycles using a sample-barcoded 5' primer and a J-beta primer mix. TCRdb analysed the 5' RACE reads with MiXCR anew, one entry per CDR3 protein. The sample shows 900,000 to 950,000 distinct CDR3 sequences, 25% to 35% of them seen only once. This sample also appeared in a second study, on T cells of mothers and their children.

Sequenced input: blood. All receptors derive from a woman aged 40 to 50 in good health.

This clonotype was detected only a few times. A single base is all that separates this from a far larger clone, so a read error is likely. This rearrangement joins TRBV7-2 to TRBJ2-4; D is unclear. The J call is uncertain, as TRBJ2-7 better fits the DNA end. The CDR3 totals 12 residues. From germline, CDR1 is SGHTA and CDR2 FQGNSA. The CDR3 protein is CVSSLGRYEQYF. The CDR3 bases are TGTGTCAGCAGCTTAGGGCGCTACGAGCAGTACTTC.

This sequence joins TRBV12-5 and TRBJ2-2; D possibly corresponds to TRBD1 (5 bases). The CDR3 runs 14 residues. Germline values: CDR1 LGHNT, CDR2 FRNRAP. Trimming shortened V by 6 bases and J by 6 bases, and 14 bases separated the two germline ends. The CDR3 sequence: CASGSTTGPGELFF. CDR3 nucleotide sequence: TGTGCTAGTGGCTCTACCACAGGTCCCGGGGAGCTGTTTTTT.

The genes are TRBV28 and TRBJ2-5, with 8 bases identical to TRBD2. Germline CDR1 MDHEN, CDR2 SYDVKM. J was trimmed by 11 bases and V by 5 bases; bases with no gene match: 10. CDR3 size: 13 residues. DNA for the CDR3: TGTGCCAGCAGTATCGCCCGGGGGGGTGAGCAGTACTTC. Translating gives CASSIARGGEQYF.

This clonotype has ten or more counts. The rearrangement joins TRBV5-1 to TRBJ2-5; TRBD1 aligns across 10 bases. The V gene's germline CDR1 is SGHRS and CDR2 YFSETQ. The J segment lost 5 bases and the V segment lost 6 bases, leaving 10 bases of the junction unmatched. The CDR3 runs to 15 residues. The CDR3 reads CASTLSGTGEETQYF. CDR3 in DNA: TGCGCCAGCACCCTCTCTGGGACAGGGGAGGAGACCCAGTACTTC.

This chain links TRBV7-9 with TRBJ2-3; D gene unclear. Trimming removed 5 bases at V and 6 bases at J, with 6 bases between. Germline assignment: CDR1 SEHNR and CDR2 FQNEAQ (reference sequence). The CDR3 has 11 amino acids. The CDR3 DNA reads TGTGCCAGCAGCGCAGGTGATACGCAGTATTTT. Protein: CASSAGDTQYF.

The chain links TRBV7-8 to TRBJ1-6; D possibly corresponds to TRBD1 (6 bases). Between the trimmed V and J ends, which lost 1 base and 0 bases, there was a span of 7 bases. This CDR3 is 16 amino acids long. Germline V gene sequence: CDR1 SGHVS, CDR2 FQNEAQ. CDR3 nucleotides: TGTGCCAGCAGCTTAGACAGGGACTCCTATAATTCACCCCTCCACTTT. Protein: CASSLDRDSYNSPLHF.

The count of this clonotype is one. The chain joins TRBV28 to TRBJ1-2; no reliable D call. The CDR3 spans 14 residues. Trimming shortened V by 4 bases and J by 3 bases, and 12 bases separated the two germline ends. CDR1 and CDR2 from the germline V gene are MDHEN and SYDVKM. The CDR3 protein is CASSYSLNDYGYTF. As DNA, the CDR3 is TGTGCCAGCAGTTACTCCCTTAACGACTATGGCTACACCTTC.

V and J are TRBV20-1 and TRBJ2-5, with TRBD2 matching 8 bases. The V gene's germline CDR1 is DFQATT and CDR2 SNEGSKA (reference sequence). CDR3 length equals 14 residues. J lost 5 bases, V lost 3 bases, and 8 bases had no gene match. CDR3 nucleotides: TGCAGTGCTAGCGTTAGCGGGGCTGGCGAGACCCAGTACTTC. This codes for CSASVSGAGETQYF.

This clonotype was detected ten times or more. V gene TRBV9 combines with J gene TRBJ2-5; D may be TRBD2 (5 bases). V was pared by 3 bases and J by 4 bases, with 13 bases between. Germline CDR1 is SGDLS and CDR2 is YYNGEE. The CDR3 totals 14 residues. CDR3 residues: CASSALGGGETQYF. CDR3 coding DNA: TGTGCCAGCAGCGCCTTAGGAGGTGGAGAGACCCAGTACTTC.

This clonotype was observed at least ten times. The gene calls are TRBV12-3 or TRBV12-4 and TRBJ1-2; D is possibly TRBD1 (5 bases). V lost 7 bases to trimming and J lost 2 bases, with 14 bases between them. CDR3 length equals 14 residues. CDR3 protein: CASNRPRDNYGYTF. In nucleotides, the CDR3 is TGTGCCAGCAACAGACCACGGGACAACTATGGCTACACCTTC.

The V and J genes are TRBV12-3 or TRBV12-4 and TRBJ2-3; 13 bases fit TRBD2. The length of the CDR3 is 16 residues. V shed 5 bases and J 5 bases; nucleotides not matched to a gene: 7. CDR3 nucleotide sequence: TGTGCCAGCAGTACCAGACTAGCGGGGGGCCGAGATACGCAGTATTTT. It translates to CASSTRLAGGRDTQYF.

This clonotype was picked up many times. This chain links TRBV6-5 with TRBJ1-6, with D perhaps TRBD1 (6 bases). V was pared by 2 bases and J by 0 bases, with 14 bases between. Germline CDR1 is MNHEY and CDR2 is SVGAGI. This CDR3 has 18 residues. Written as DNA, the CDR3 is TGTGCCAGCAGTTACGGGGGCTACACCAGCTCCTATAATTCACCCCTCCACTTT. It encodes CASSYGGYTSSYNSPLHF.

This clonotype appeared a few times. This chain connects TRBV15 to TRBJ1-3; no clear D gene. Looked up from germline, CDR1 is LNHNV and CDR2 is YYDKDF (reference sequence). V lost 0 bases and J lost 0, with 12 bases in between. This CDR3 region has 17 residues. The CDR3 sequence is CATSRDPQRDSGNTIYF. In DNA form, the CDR3 reads TGTGCCACCAGCAGAGATCCCCAACGGGACTCTGGAAACACCATATATTTT. Using reference TRBV15 and TRBJ1-3 for the parts outside the CDR3, the full variable domain is DAMVIQNPRYQVTQFGKPVTLSCSQTLNHNVMYWYQQKSSQAPKLLFHYYDKDFNNEADTPDNFQSRRPNTSFCFLDIRSPGLGDTAMYLCATSRDPQRDSGNTIYFGEGSWLTVV.

This sequence joins TRBV28 and TRBJ2-6; 7 bases line up with TRBD2. In germline, CDR1 is MDHEN, CDR2 SYDVKM. The CDR3 totals 16 residues. V shed 6 bases and J 3 bases; nucleotides not matched to a gene: 8. The CDR3 region is CASSSGGTDGANVLTF. The CDR3 nucleotides are TGTGCCAGCAGCTCCGGGGGGACCGATGGGGCCAACGTCCTGACTTTC.

This chain uses TRBV6-2 or TRBV6-3 with TRBJ2-3; 10 nucleotides line up with TRBD2. V lost 6 bases and J lost 4; bases outside the gene matches: 13. Germline CDR1 MNHEY, CDR2 SVGEGT. CDR3 length: 17 amino acids. The DNA of the CDR3 is TGTGCCAGCAGCCTTAGCAGTAGCGGGGGGCCCCCAGATACGCAGTATTTT. This codes for CASSLSSSGGPPDTQYF.

V is TRBV4-1 and J is TRBJ2-1; unclear D gene. V lost 4 bases, J lost 0 bases, and 10 bases lay in between. The CDR3 covers 15 residues. Germline values: CDR1 MGHRA, CDR2 YSYEKL. This CDR3 is CASSLRIGSYNEQFF. CDR3 nucleotides: TGCGCCAGCAGCCTCCGGATAGGCTCCTACAATGAGCAGTTCTTC.

In this sample, this clonotype turned up a few times. Its ends do not fully match the called genes, so a read error is possible. The chain combines TRBV7-7 with TRBJ2-3; possibly TRBD1 or TRBD2 for D (5 bases each). CDR1 is SSHAT, CDR2 FNYEAQ, per germline (reference sequence). The CDR3 loop spans 15 amino acids. This CDR3 is CASSPYNSPGGTQYF. CDR3 nucleotides: TGTGCTAGCAGCCCCTATAACAGTCCTGGGGGTACGCAGTATTTT.

This clonotype has just a few counts. The rearrangement uses TRBV5-1 and TRBJ2-5; a weak D match, TRBD2 (5 bases). Germline assignment: CDR1 SGHRS and CDR2 YFSETQ. This CDR3 has 15 amino acids. The V end lost 4 bases, the J end lost 5 bases, and 18 bases lay between the germline ends. The CDR3 here is CASSLQPAGVETQYF. CDR3 nucleotides: TGCGCCAGCAGCCTACAGCCTGCCGGGGTCGAGACCCAGTACTTC.

This clonotype showed up just a few times. In nucleotides, the CDR3 is TGCGCCAGCAGCTCGATGGACAGGGAGGATACGCAGTATTTT. Its translation: CASSSMDREDTQYF. This sequence joins TRBV5-1 and TRBJ2-3, with 8 nucleotides matching TRBD1. Germline CDR1 is SGHRS and CDR2 is YFSETQ. The CDR3 runs 14 residues. V was clipped by 3 bases and J by 6 bases; unmatched bases: 6.

The chain uses TRBV19 and TRBJ2-5; D remains ambiguous. V gave up 4 bases and J gave up 5 bases, with 11 bases separating them. Germline V lookup: CDR1 LNHDA, CDR2 SQIVND (reference sequence). This CDR3 comprises 13 residues. CDR3 sequence reads: CASSNVVGETQYF. The CDR3 DNA sequence: TGTGCCAGTAGTAACGTCGTGGGGGAGACCCAGTACTTC.

The chain uses TRBV12-3 or TRBV12-4 and TRBJ2-5, with TRBD1 matching 10 bases. Unmatched junction bases numbered 14, after V lost 5 bases and J lost 11 bases. The CDR3 is 15 amino acids. The CDR3 DNA sequence: TGTGCCAGCAGTCCCCGGGACAGGGGTAGGTATGAGCAGTACTTC. Residues: CASSPRDRGRYEQYF.

This clonotype showed up many times. The chain recombines TRBV6-2 or TRBV6-3 with TRBJ2-1; D gene ambiguous. This CDR3 has 12 amino acids. V was clipped by 2 bases and J by 6 bases, with 5 bases between them. The germline gives CDR1 MNHEY, CDR2 SVGEGT. The CDR3 spells CASSYEGNEQFF. As DNA, the CDR3 is TGTGCCAGCAGTTACGAAGGCAATGAGCAGTTCTTC.

The genes are TRBV4-1 and TRBJ2-7, with TRBD1 identical over 7 bases. The CDR3 is 16 residues long. V shed 4 bases, J shed 1 base, and the junction held 10 bases outside the gene matches. Germline values: CDR1 MGHRA, CDR2 YSYEKL. CDR3 in amino acids: CASSPGTDLGSYEQYF. CDR3 coding DNA: TGCGCCAGCAGCCCGGGGACAGACCTTGGATCCTACGAGCAGTACTTC.

Remarks on this clonotype: This sequence may be a read error, since a much larger clone differs from it by one base. The V and J genes are TRBV10-3 and TRBJ2-1; 13 nucleotides agree with TRBD2. Looked up from germline, CDR1 is ENHRY and CDR2 is SYGVKD. This CDR3 is 15 amino acids long. V was pared by 6 bases and J by 6 bases, with 5 bases of the junction left unmatched. The CDR3 sequence: CAIRRTSGGRNEQFF. The CDR3 region has the DNA TGTGCCATCAGGAGGACTAGCGGGGGCCGCAATGAGCAGTTCTTC.

This clonotype was seen a handful of times. The chain has TRBV12-3 or TRBV12-4 and TRBJ2-3, with D perhaps TRBD1 (5 bases). The CDR3 spans 15 residues. The V end was cut by 5 bases, the J end by 2 bases, with 14 bases between. The DNA for the CDR3 is TGTGCCAGCAGTCAGACAGCTATAATCACAGATACGCAGTATTTT. Its translation is CASSQTAIITDTQYF.

This clonotype appeared many times. The rearrangement links TRBV9 to TRBJ2-7, with D perhaps matching TRBD1 (6 bases). The CDR3 extends over 15 amino acids. V shed 4 bases and J shed 7 bases, with 21 bases lying between them. CDR1 SGDLS and CDR2 YYNGEE come from the germline V gene. CDR3 in amino acids: CASSPPPGQLGEQYF. The CDR3 DNA reads as TGTGCCAGCAGCCCCCCCCCCGGACAGCTGGGAGAGCAGTACTTC.

As regards this clonotype: The CDR3 carries no conserved terminal phenylalanine or tryptophan, so it likely arises from a read error. The chain uses TRBV20-1 and TRBJ1-5, with a weak D call TRBD1 (5 bases). This CDR3 contains 15 residues. Germline V CDR1 and CDR2: DFQATT, SNEGSKA (reference sequence). With 6 bases removed from V and 5 bases from J, the gap between germline ends came to 20 bases. CDR3 loop: CSAQAPTRDYQPQHC. CDR3 nucleotides: TGCAGTGCCCAAGCACCGACCAGGGACTATCAGCCCCAGCATTGT.

The chain employs TRBV7-2 and TRBJ2-7; weak D call: TRBD2 (6 bases). V lost 3 bases to trimming and J lost 3 bases, with 15 bases between them. This CDR3 has 15 amino acids. Germline V gene lookup returns CDR1 SGHTA and CDR2 FQGNSA. CDR3 sequence reads: CASSFGAAGLYEQYF. The CDR3 DNA follows: TGTGCCAGCAGCTTTGGGGCCGCGGGGCTCTACGAGCAGTACTTC.